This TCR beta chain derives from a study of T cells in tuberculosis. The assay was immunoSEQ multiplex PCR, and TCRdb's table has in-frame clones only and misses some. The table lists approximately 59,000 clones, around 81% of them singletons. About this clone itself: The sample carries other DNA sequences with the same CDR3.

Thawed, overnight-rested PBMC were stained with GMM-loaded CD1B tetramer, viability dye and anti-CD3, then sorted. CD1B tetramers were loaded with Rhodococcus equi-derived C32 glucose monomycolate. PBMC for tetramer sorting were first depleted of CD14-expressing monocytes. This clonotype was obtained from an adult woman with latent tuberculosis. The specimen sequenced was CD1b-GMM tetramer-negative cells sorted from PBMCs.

Here the CDR3 DNA reads TGCGCCAGCAGCCAAGATTCAGGAGATACGCAGTATTTT. Translated, it gives CASSQDSGDTQYF. V usage is TRBV4-3 and J usage is TRBJ2-3; no firm D call. Germline V gives CDR1 LGHNA, CDR2 YSLEER. V shed 0 bases and J shed 5 bases, with 6 bases lying between them. This CDR3 is built from 13 residues.